These T cell receptor beta chains were read from a single sample in a study of cytomegalovirus exposure and HLA in healthy donors. Using immunoSEQ multiplex PCR, the repertoire was profiled, and TCRdb retains in-frame clones only, with some absent. Across about 200,000 clones, the top ten clones capture roughly 0.74% of the sample. Sequenced sample: PBMCs. The receptor set was obtained from a boy under 18 in good health and CMV-seronegative. Each CDR3 is given with its conserved first and last residue. The order of the fields is V gene, clone size, J gene, D gene, CDR3 protein, CDR3 DNA. D genes are given only for firm matches. Size tells how often a clone was seen (once, few, many) or the class of an expanded clone, and some rows leave it out.

TRBV7-3	NA	TRBJ2-1	TRBD2	CASSERASGGGYNEQFF	TGTGCCAGCAGCGAGAGGGCTAGCGGGGGGGGATACAATGAGCAGTTCTTC
TRBV13	NA	TRBJ2-7	TRBD1	CASSLGGHGTGFYEQYF	TGTGCCAGCAGCTTAGGCGGTCACGGGACAGGGTTTTACGAGCAGTACTTC
TRBV20-1	NA	TRBJ1-2	NA	CSAQRNYGYTF	TGCAGTGCTCAGCGGAACTATGGCTACACCTTC
TRBV9	NA	TRBJ1-4	TRBD1	CASSPQTGVGEKLFF	TGTGCCAGCAGCCCTCAGACAGGGGTTGGTGAAAAACTGTTTTTT
TRBV19	NA	TRBJ2-7	TRBD1	CASSSPGQATYEQYF	TGTGCCAGTAGTTCCCCGGGACAGGCAACCTACGAGCAGTACTTC
TRBV6-4	NA	TRBJ1-2	TRBD1	CASSDWGQGMGGYTF	TGTGCCAGCAGTGACTGGGGACAGGGAATGGGAGGCTACACCTTC
TRBV7-2	NA	TRBJ1-2	NA	CASSLQDPHGYTF	TGTGCCAGCAGCTTACAGGATCCGCATGGCTACACCTTC
TRBV29-1	NA	TRBJ1-1	NA	CSVDGKRTEAFF	TGCAGCGTGGACGGGAAGAGAACTGAAGCTTTCTTT
TRBV7-3	NA	TRBJ1-2	NA	CASSLDSVYGGYTF	TGTGCCAGCAGCTTAGATTCAGTTTATGGTGGCTACACCTTC
TRBV11-3	NA	TRBJ2-2	NA	CASSLVLGSGELFF	TGTGCCAGCAGCTTAGTACTAGGCTCCGGGGAGCTGTTTTTT
TRBV4-1	NA	TRBJ2-3	NA	CASSQTGVAATDTQYF	TGCGCCAGCAGCCAGACCGGAGTGGCGGCCACAGATACGCAGTATTTT
TRBV19	NA	TRBJ1-5	TRBD1	CASSMTGGQPQHF	TGTGCCAGTAGTATGACAGGGGGTCAGCCCCAGCATTTT
TRBV7-9	NA	TRBJ1-4	NA	CASSWTEIATNEKLFF	TGTGCCAGCAGCTGGACAGAGATTGCAACTAATGAAAAACTGTTTTTT
TRBV30	NA	TRBJ1-2	NA	CAWARGTSNYGYTF	TGTGCCTGGGCTAGGGGCACCTCTAACTATGGCTACACCTTC
TRBV6-6	NA	TRBJ2-5	TRBD2	CASSTSIAGQENTQYF	TGTGCCAGCAGTACGTCCATAGCGGGGCAAGAGAATACCCAGTACTTC
TRBV2	NA	TRBJ1-1	TRBD1	CASRATGTGYTEAFF	TGTGCCAGCAGGGCGACAGGGACTGGATACACTGAAGCTTTCTTT
TRBV5-1	NA	TRBJ2-4	NA	CASSRDPPDIKNIQYF	TGCGCCAGCAGCCGTGATCCGCCCGACATCAAAAACATTCAGTACTTC
TRBV5-1	NA	TRBJ2-7	NA	CASSTGQTSGYEQYF	TGCGCCAGCAGCACCGGACAGACGTCGGGTTACGAGCAGTACTTC
TRBV4-2	NA	TRBJ1-5	TRBD1	CASSQATGSNQPQHF	TGTGCCAGCAGCCAAGCGACAGGGAGCAATCAGCCCCAGCATTTT
TRBV4-2	NA	TRBJ1-2	TRBD1	CASSQAMGQGGYGYTF	TGTGCCAGCAGCCAGGCGATGGGACAGGGAGGTTATGGCTACACCTTC
TRBV15	NA	TRBJ1-3	TRBD1	CATQEGAFGNTIYF	TGTGCCACCCAGGAGGGGGCATTTGGAAACACCATATATTTT
TRBV5-1	NA	TRBJ1-1	TRBD1	CASSNGDRMNTEAFF	TGCGCCAGCAGCAACGGGGACAGGATGAACACTGAAGCTTTCTTT
TRBV7-9	NA	TRBJ1-1	NA	CASSYQSLEAFF	TGTGCCAGCAGCTACCAGTCATTAGAAGCTTTCTTT
TRBV7-2	NA	TRBJ2-7	TRBD1	CASSLGQGLSSYEQYF	TGTGCCAGCAGCTTAGGACAGGGCCTGAGCTCCTACGAGCAGTACTTC
TRBV18	NA	TRBJ2-7	NA	CASSPSGKSYEQYF	TGTGCCAGCTCCCCCTCCGGGAAGTCCTACGAGCAGTACTTC
TRBV6-5	medium-sized	TRBJ1-6	NA	CASSPRQGANSPLHF	TGTGCCAGCAGCCCTCGCCAAGGGGCAAATTCACCCCTCCACTTT
TRBV5-1	NA	TRBJ2-5	NA	CASSLGVQETQYF	TGCGCCAGCAGCTTGGGAGTCCAAGAGACCCAGTACTTC
TRBV4-1	NA	TRBJ2-5	NA	CASSLGQQETQYF	TGCGCCAGCAGCCTAGGACAGCAAGAGACCCAGTACTTC
TRBV18	NA	TRBJ1-4	NA	CASSPRGGDEKLFF	TGTGCCAGCTCACCCCGTGGCGGGGATGAAAAACTGTTTTTT
TRBV9	NA	TRBJ2-7	NA	CASSVVPEGDTAYEQYF	TGTGCCAGCAGCGTAGTCCCAGAGGGGGATACGGCCTACGAGCAGTACTTC
TRBV2	NA	TRBJ2-3	NA	CARSAGDTQYF	TGTGCCAGGTCGGCAGGGGATACGCAGTATTTT
TRBV11-3	NA	TRBJ2-1	TRBD2	CASSSASGGATYNEQFF	TGTGCCAGCAGCTCGGCTAGCGGGGGGGCGACCTACAATGAGCAGTTCTTC
TRBV14	NA	TRBJ1-3	NA	CASSQGLKGAGNTIYF	TGTGCCAGCAGCCAAGGATTAAAGGGGGCTGGAAACACCATATATTTT
TRBV27	NA	TRBJ1-4	TRBD1	CASSSDTGEVVSNEKLFF	TGTGCCAGCAGTTCGGACACAGGGGAAGTTGTTTCTAATGAAAAACTGTTTTTT
TRBV6-5	NA	TRBJ2-1	TRBD2	CASSYGRGGHNEQFF	TGTGCCAGCAGTTATGGGCGGGGGGGCCACAATGAGCAGTTCTTC
TRBV30	NA	TRBJ2-7	NA	CAWRGLRQNNEQYF	TGTGCCTGGAGAGGCTTAAGACAGAACAACGAGCAGTACTTC
TRBV9	NA	TRBJ2-3	TRBD2	CASSVGLAGGDTQYF	TGTGCCAGCAGCGTAGGACTAGCGGGGGGAGATACGCAGTATTTT
TRBV7-9	NA	TRBJ1-1	NA	CASSLVSGVIVAFF	TGTGCCAGCAGCTTAGTGTCAGGGGTTATTGTAGCTTTCTTT
TRBV6-5	NA	TRBJ2-2	NA	CASSYSQVGTGELFF	TGTGCCAGCAGTTACTCACAGGTTGGCACCGGGGAGCTGTTTTTT
TRBV10-3	NA	TRBJ1-2	NA	CATPRLPHGYTF	TGTGCCACCCCGAGACTGCCCCATGGCTACACCTTC
TRBV5-6	NA	TRBJ2-3	TRBD1	CASSGDRGTGNTQYF	TGTGCCAGCAGCGGAGACAGGGGGACAGGAAATACGCAGTATTTT
TRBV18	NA	TRBJ2-3	NA	CASSPPSIQDTQYF	TGTGCCAGCTCACCACCGTCCATCCAAGATACGCAGTATTTT
TRBV2	NA	TRBJ2-6	TRBD1	CASKRDRDRGGANVLTF	TGTGCCAGCAAAAGAGACAGGGACCGGGGAGGGGCCAACGTCCTGACTTTC
TRBV6-6	NA	TRBJ1-1	NA	CASSLRTQAEAFF	TGTGCCAGCAGTCTCCGGACTCAAGCTGAAGCTTTCTTT
TRBV19	NA	TRBJ2-3	TRBD2	CASSAGLAWVTDTQYF	TGTGCCAGTAGTGCCGGACTAGCATGGGTCACAGATACGCAGTATTTT
TRBV6-5	NA	TRBJ1-2	NA	CASRRQRNYGYTF	TGTGCCAGCAGACGACAGAGAAACTATGGCTACACCTTC